This entry describes one T cell receptor beta chain. Coverage ceases 3 residues before the CDR3 finishes, and the germline J gene fills in the end. This CDR3 region has 12 residues. Germline lookup yields CDR1 SGHNT and CDR2 YYREEE (reference sequence). Assay: immunoSEQ multiplex PCR; the TCRdb copy retains only in-frame clones and omits some. The sample table includes approximately 28,000 clones. These data belong to a study of T cells in women clearing cervical HPV infection. Prevalent HPV16 infections were excluded; only incident single HPV16 infections included. Sequenced: blood buffy coat. The receptor comes from a woman aged 18 to 75 with a cervical HPV16 infection that either progressed to CIN3+ or cleared (not recorded which). The J gene is TRBJ1-2, the V gene TRBV5-4, with D perhaps TRBD1 (5 bases). CDR3 sequence reads: CASSATGGGYTF. The sequenced part of the CDR3 DNA is TGTGCCAGCAGCGCCACAGGCGGAGGC. Full variable domain (outside the CDR3, taken from reference TRBV5-4 and TRBJ1-2): ETGVTQSPTHLIKTRGQQVTLRCSSQSGHNTVSWYQQALGQGPQFIFQYYREEENGRGNFPPRFSGLQFPNYSSELNVNALELDDSALYLCASSATGGGYTFGSGTRLTVV.